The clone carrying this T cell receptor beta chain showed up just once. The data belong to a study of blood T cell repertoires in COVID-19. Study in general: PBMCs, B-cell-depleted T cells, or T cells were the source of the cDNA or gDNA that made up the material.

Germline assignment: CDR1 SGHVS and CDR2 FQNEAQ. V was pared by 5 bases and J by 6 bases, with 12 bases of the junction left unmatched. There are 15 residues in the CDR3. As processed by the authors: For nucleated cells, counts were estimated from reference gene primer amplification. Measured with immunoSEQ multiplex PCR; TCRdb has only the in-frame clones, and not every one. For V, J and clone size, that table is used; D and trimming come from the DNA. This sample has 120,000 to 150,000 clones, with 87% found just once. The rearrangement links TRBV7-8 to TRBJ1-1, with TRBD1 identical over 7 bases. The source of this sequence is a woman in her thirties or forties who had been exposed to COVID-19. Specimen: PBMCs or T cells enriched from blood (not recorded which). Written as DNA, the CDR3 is TGTGCCAGCAGCGCCGAGGCGGGACAGCCTCCTGAAGCTTTCTTT. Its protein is CASSAEAGQPPEAFF.